The next 13 T cell receptor beta chains were all read from a single sample in a study of blood T cell repertoires in COVID-19. Sequencing was performed with immunoSEQ multiplex PCR; in TCRdb, only in-frame clones are kept and a portion is missing. Of about 480,000 clones in the sample, around 89% are singletons; the top ten hold 1.5% to 2%. Sequences were obtained from PBMCs or T cells enriched from blood (not recorded which). These TCRs come from a woman between 40 and 55 years old who had recovered from COVID-19.

The chain uses TRBV28 and TRBJ1-2; 8 nucleotides agree with TRBD1. CDR3 length: 18 residues. Per the germline V gene, CDR1 is MDHEN and CDR2 is SYDVKM. V lost 6 bases and J lost 4; bases outside the gene matches: 19. In nucleotides, the CDR3 is TGTGCCAGCAGGACTCCCCGGGACAGGTTCCCGTCGCTCTATGGCTACACCTTC. Translating it yields CASRTPRDRFPSLYGYTF.

This rearrangement joins TRBV6-5 to TRBJ1-2; 8 bases are shared with TRBD1. Germline V lookup: CDR1 MNHEY, CDR2 SVGAGI. This CDR3 spans 16 amino acids. Germline trimming cut 4 bases from V and 5 bases from J; bases unmatched to any gene: 12. The CDR3 loop is CASSSDGTGRTYGYTF. DNA of the CDR3: TGTGCCAGCAGTTCCGACGGGACAGGTCGAACTTATGGCTACACCTTC.

This chain links TRBV6-5 with TRBJ2-1, with D possibly TRBD1 on 6 matching bases. This CDR3 is 15 amino acids long. Between the trimmed V and J ends, which lost 6 bases and 5 bases, there was a span of 17 bases. Germline V gene data show CDR1 as MNHEY and CDR2 as SVGAGI. CDR3 residues: CASSPRRTVNNEQFF. CDR3 DNA sequence: TGTGCCAGCAGCCCCCGCCGGACAGTTAACAATGAGCAGTTCTTC.

The chain links TRBV5-5 to TRBJ2-1; TRBD2 is a possible D gene (6 bases). V was cut by 4 bases and J by 2 bases, with 16 bases left in between. Germline loops: CDR1 SGHKS, CDR2 YYEKEE (reference sequence). The CDR3 loop spans 16 amino acids. The CDR3 DNA follows: TGTGCCAGCAGCCCCCGAACGGGAGAAGCCTACAATGAGCAGTTCTTC. Protein sequence: CASSPRTGEAYNEQFF.

The chain recombines TRBV10-3 with TRBJ1-5, with TRBD1 matching over 7 bases. V lost 4 bases and J lost 2; bases outside the gene matches: 5. The CDR3 length is 15 residues. CDR1 and CDR2 from the germline V gene are ENHRY and SYGVKD. CDR3 in DNA: TGTGCCATCAGTGGAGCCGGGACAGGCAATCAGCCCCAGCATTTT. Its protein is CAISGAGTGNQPQHF.

The V call is TRBV25-1, the J call TRBJ2-2; a possible D gene is TRBD2 (5 bases). The germline V and J ends were trimmed by 1 base and 3 bases, with 12 bases remaining between them. Per the germline V gene, CDR1 is MGHDK and CDR2 is SYGVNS. This CDR3 is 16 amino acids long. Here the CDR3 reads CASSESGIRDTGELFF. For the CDR3, the DNA is TGTGCCAGCAGTGAATCGGGGATTCGCGACACCGGGGAGCTGTTTTTT.

In its sample, this clone was seen once. The chain carries TRBV10-3 and TRBJ1-3, with 8 bases lining up with TRBD1. Looked up from germline, CDR1 is ENHRY and CDR2 is SYGVKD. The CDR3 covers 15 residues. The V segment lost 4 bases and the J segment 4 bases; nucleotides outside the gene matches: 6. DNA of the CDR3: TGTGCCATCAGTGCCGGCAGGGGGCTAGGAAACACCATATATTTT. This translates into CAISAGRGLGNTIYF.

The CDR3: CASSPSEDWPQHF. CDR3 coding DNA: TGTGCCAGCTCTCCCTCGGAGGACTGGCCCCAGCATTTT. The chain recombines TRBV18 with TRBJ1-5; D not certain. V dropped 6 bases and J dropped 9 bases, with 15 bases sitting between them. In germline, CDR1 is KGHSH, CDR2 LQKENI. There are 13 residues in the CDR3.

As DNA, the CDR3 is TGTGCCAGCAGCTTGACAGGGGGCTTGGAGACCCAGTACTTC. This sequence encodes CASSLTGGLETQYF. This sequence joins TRBV7-8 and TRBJ2-5; TRBD1 agrees at 10 bases. Germline loops: CDR1 SGHVS, CDR2 FQNEAQ. This CDR3 region has 14 residues. V was clipped by 3 bases and J by 5 bases; unmatched bases: 3.

V and J are TRBV7-2 and TRBJ1-3, with no clear D. The germline V gene has CDR1 SGHTA and CDR2 FQGNSA. CDR3 size: 14 residues. The V end was cut by 2 bases, the J end by 2 bases, with 7 bases between. The CDR3 region has the DNA TGTGCCAGCAGCTTACCCGGGACTGGAAACACCATATATTTT. It is translated as CASSLPGTGNTIYF.

The chain recombines TRBV9 with TRBJ2-3; 10 bases fit TRBD2. The CDR3 covers 16 residues. CDR1 and CDR2 from the germline V gene are SGDLS and YYNGEE. The J segment lost 4 bases and the V segment lost 0 bases, leaving 5 bases of the junction unmatched. Written as DNA, the CDR3 is TGTGCCAGCAGCGTAGAAGCGGGAGGGGGCCCAGATACGCAGTATTTT. Protein product: CASSVEAGGGPDTQYF.

The chain employs TRBV4-3 and TRBJ2-1; no firm D call. Trimming shortened V by 2 bases and J by 2 bases, and 13 bases separated the two germline ends. Per the germline V gene, CDR1 is LGHNA and CDR2 is YSLEER. This CDR3 has 16 residues. CDR3 nucleotides: TGCGCCAGCAGCCAATCCGCGGTCTTCCCCTACAATGAGCAGTTCTTC. This codes for CASSQSAVFPYNEQFF.

V usage is TRBV27 and J usage is TRBJ2-7; TRBD2 aligns across 13 bases. Germline CDR1 MNHEY, CDR2 SMNVEV (reference sequence). Trimming removed 3 bases from V and 5 bases from J; junction bases left unmatched: 7. The CDR3 sequence is 16 residues long. CDR3 sequence reads: CASSFTLAGGPNEQYF. In DNA, the CDR3 is TGTGCCAGCAGTTTTACACTAGCGGGAGGGCCGAACGAGCAGTACTTC.